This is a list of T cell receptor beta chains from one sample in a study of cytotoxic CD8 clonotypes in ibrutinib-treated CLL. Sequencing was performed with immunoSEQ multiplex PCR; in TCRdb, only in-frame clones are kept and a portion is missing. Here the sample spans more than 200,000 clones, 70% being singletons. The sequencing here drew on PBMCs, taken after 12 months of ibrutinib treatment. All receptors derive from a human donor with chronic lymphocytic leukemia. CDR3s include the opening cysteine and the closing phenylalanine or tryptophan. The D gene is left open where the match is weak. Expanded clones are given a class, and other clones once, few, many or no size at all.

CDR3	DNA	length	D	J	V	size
CASSLSRTSTDTQYF	TGTGCCAGCAGTTTAAGTCGGACTAGCACAGATACGCAGTATTTT	15	-	TRBJ2-3	TRBV27	once
CASSQLLNYGYTF	TGCGCCAGCAGCCAACTTCTCAACTATGGCTACACCTTC	13	-	TRBJ1-2	TRBV4-1	-
CASRPGQINYGYTF	TGTGCCAGTAGACCGGGACAGATAAACTATGGCTACACCTTC	14	TRBD1	TRBJ1-2	TRBV19	-
CAWSLAGGLDEQYF	TGTGCCTGGAGTTTAGCGGGAGGACTCGACGAGCAGTACTTC	14	TRBD2	TRBJ2-7	TRBV30	few
CASSIREKASYNEQFF	TGTGCCAGTAGTATCCGGGAAAAAGCCTCCTACAATGAGCAGTTCTTC	16	-	TRBJ2-1	TRBV19	-
CSVEDLGRVGQETQYF	TGCAGCGTTGAAGATTTGGGCAGGGTGGGCCAAGAGACCCAGTACTTC	16	-	TRBJ2-5	TRBV29-1	-
CASSPLDRTYEQYF	TGTGCCAGCTCACCCCTGGACAGAACCTACGAGCAGTACTTC	14	-	TRBJ2-7	TRBV18	-
CAFSGYYEQYF	TGTGCCTTCTCGGGGTACTACGAGCAGTACTTC	11	-	TRBJ2-7	TRBV30	-
CASSFFGTGAAYEQYF	TGTGCCAGCAGCTTCTTCGGGACAGGGGCCGCCTACGAGCAGTACTTC	16	TRBD1	TRBJ2-7	TRBV5-6	-
CASSKALAGITGELFF	TGTGCCAGCAGCAAGGCACTAGCGGGAATTACCGGGGAGCTGTTTTTT	16	TRBD2	TRBJ2-2	TRBV7-3	-
CASSHIGSDTQYF	TGTGCCAGCAGCCACATCGGATCAGATACGCAGTATTTT	13	-	TRBJ2-3	TRBV4-2	-
CASSLALASGHQPQHF	TGTGCCAGCAGCTTGGCCCTGGCCAGCGGTCATCAGCCCCAGCATTTT	16	-	TRBJ1-5	TRBV5-6	-
CASSSRPMTDTTPLHF	TGTGCCAGCAGCTCCCGCCCAATGACAGATACTACACCCCTCCACTTT	16	-	TRBJ1-6	TRBV9	few
CASSLGTSGRAGYEQFF	TGTGCCAGCAGCTTAGGGACTAGCGGGAGGGCCGGCTATGAGCAGTTCTTC	17	TRBD2	TRBJ2-1	TRBV7-9	-
CASRVVGSTYEQYF	TGTGCCAGCAGAGTGGTAGGGAGCACCTACGAGCAGTACTTC	14	-	TRBJ2-7	TRBV28	-
CASSSRDRMNTEAFF	TGTGCCAGCTCATCCAGGGACCGAATGAACACTGAAGCTTTCTTT	15	-	TRBJ1-1	TRBV18	-